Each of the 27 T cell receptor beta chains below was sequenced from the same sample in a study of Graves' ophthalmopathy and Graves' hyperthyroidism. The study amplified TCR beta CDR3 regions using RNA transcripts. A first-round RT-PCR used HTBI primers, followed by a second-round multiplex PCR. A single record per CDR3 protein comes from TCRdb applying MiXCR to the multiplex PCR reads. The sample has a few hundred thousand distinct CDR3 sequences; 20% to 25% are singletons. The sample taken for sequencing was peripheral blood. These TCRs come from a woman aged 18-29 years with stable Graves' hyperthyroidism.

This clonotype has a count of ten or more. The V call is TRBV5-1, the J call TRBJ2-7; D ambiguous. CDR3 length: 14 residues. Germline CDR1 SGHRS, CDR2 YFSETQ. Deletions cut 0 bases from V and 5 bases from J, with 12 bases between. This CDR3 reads CASSLARLENEQYF. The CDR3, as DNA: TGCGCCAGCAGCTTGGCGCGGCTAGAGAACGAGCAGTACTTC.

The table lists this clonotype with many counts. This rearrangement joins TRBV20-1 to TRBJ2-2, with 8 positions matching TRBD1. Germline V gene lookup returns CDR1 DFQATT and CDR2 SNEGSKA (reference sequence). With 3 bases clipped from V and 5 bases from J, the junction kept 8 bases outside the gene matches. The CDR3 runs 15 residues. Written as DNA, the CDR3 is TGCAGTGCTAGCCCCAGGGGGCGAGGGACCGGGGAGCTGTTTTTT. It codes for CSASPRGRGTGELFF.

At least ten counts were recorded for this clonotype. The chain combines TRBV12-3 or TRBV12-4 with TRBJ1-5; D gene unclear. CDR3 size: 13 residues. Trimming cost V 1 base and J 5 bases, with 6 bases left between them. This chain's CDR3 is CASSLDNHQPQHF. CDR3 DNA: TGTGCCAGCAGTTTAGACAACCATCAGCCCCAGCATTTT.

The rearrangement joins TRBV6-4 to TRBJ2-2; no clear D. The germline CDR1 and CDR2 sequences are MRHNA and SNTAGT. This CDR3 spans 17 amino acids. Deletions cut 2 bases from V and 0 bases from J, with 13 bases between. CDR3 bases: TGTGCCAGCAGTGACCACGCGGCTTCTGCGAACACCGGGGAGCTGTTTTTT. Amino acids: CASSDHAASANTGELFF.

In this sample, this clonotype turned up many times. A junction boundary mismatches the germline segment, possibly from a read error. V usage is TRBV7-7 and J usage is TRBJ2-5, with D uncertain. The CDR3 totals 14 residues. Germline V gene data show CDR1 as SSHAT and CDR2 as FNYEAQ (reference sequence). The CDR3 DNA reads TGTGCTAGCAGCCCTGTTAAGCGACAAGAGACCCAGTACTTC. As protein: CASSPVKRQETQYF.

The CDR3 here is CASSLGGRAPEAFF. DNA of the CDR3: TGTGCCAGCAGCTTAGGGGGCAGGGCCCCTGAAGCTTTCTTT. V usage is TRBV7-2 and J usage is TRBJ1-1; a weak D match, TRBD1 (5 bases). V lost 1 base and J lost 6, with 12 bases in between. CDR3 length: 14 amino acids. Germline V gives CDR1 SGHTA, CDR2 FQGNSA.

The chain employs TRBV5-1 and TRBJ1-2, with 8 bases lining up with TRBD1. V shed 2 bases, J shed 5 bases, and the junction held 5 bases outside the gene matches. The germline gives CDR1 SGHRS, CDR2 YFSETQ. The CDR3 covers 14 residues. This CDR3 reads CASSFGTGTYGYTF. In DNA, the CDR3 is TGCGCCAGCAGCTTCGGGACAGGAACTTATGGCTACACCTTC.

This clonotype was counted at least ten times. The CDR3 bases are TGCGCCAGCAGCCTAAGGACAGGGCGGATGAACACTGAAGCTTTCTTT. It encodes CASSLRTGRMNTEAFF. The V call is TRBV4-1, the J call TRBJ1-1, with TRBD1 matching over 8 bases. The CDR3 covers 16 residues. Trimming removed 4 bases from V and 0 bases from J; junction bases left unmatched: 7. Germline values: CDR1 MGHRA, CDR2 YSYEKL.

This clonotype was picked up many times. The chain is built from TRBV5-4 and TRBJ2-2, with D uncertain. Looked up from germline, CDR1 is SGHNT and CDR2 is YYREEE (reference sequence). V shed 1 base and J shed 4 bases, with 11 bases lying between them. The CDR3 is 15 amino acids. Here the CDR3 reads CASSLSQELTGELFF. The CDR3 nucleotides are TGTGCCAGCAGCTTGTCCCAGGAACTCACCGGGGAGCTGTTTTTT. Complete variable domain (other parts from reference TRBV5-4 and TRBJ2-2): ETGVTQSPTHLIKTRGQQVTLRCSSQSGHNTVSWYQQALGQGPQFIFQYYREEENGRGNFPPRFSGLQFPNYSSELNVNALELDDSALYLCASSLSQELTGELFFGEGSRLTVL.

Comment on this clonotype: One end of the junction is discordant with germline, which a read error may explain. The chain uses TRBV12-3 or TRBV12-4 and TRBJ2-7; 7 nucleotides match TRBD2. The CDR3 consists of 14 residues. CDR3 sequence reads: CASSLMIGGYDQYF. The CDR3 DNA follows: TGTGCCAGCAGTTTAATGATCGGGGGGTACGATCAGTACTTC.

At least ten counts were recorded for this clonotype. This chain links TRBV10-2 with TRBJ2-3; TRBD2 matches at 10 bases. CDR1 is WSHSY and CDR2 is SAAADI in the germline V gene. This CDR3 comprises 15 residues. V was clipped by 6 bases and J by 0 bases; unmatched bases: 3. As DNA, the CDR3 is TGCGCCAGCAGCACTAGCGGGAAAAGCACAGATACGCAGTATTTT. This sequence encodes CASSTSGKSTDTQYF.

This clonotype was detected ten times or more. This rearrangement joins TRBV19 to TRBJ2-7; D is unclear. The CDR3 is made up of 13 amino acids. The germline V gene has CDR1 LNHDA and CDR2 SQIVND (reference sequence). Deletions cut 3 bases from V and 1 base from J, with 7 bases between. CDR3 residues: CASSIRTSYEQYF. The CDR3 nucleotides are TGTGCCAGTAGTATTCGGACGTCCTACGAGCAGTACTTC.

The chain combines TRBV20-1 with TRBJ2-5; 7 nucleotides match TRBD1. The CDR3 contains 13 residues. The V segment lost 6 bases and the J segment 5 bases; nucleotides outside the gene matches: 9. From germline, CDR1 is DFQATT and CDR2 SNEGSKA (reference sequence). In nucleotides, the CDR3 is TGCAGTGCCCCCCCGACAGGGCGGGAGACCCAGTACTTC. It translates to CSAPPTGRETQYF.

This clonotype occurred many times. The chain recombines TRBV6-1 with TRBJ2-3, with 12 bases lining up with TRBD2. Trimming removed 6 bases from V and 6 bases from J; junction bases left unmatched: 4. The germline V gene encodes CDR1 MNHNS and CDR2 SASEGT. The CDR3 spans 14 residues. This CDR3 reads CASSLLAGGDTQYF. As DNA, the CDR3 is TGTGCCAGCAGCCTACTAGCGGGAGGCGATACGCAGTATTTT.

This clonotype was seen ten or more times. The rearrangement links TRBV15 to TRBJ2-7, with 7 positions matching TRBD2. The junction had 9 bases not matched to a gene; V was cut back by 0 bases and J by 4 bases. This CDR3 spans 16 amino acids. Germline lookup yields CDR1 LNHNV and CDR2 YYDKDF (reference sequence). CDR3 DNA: TGTGCCACCAGCAGAGATTGGGGAGGGGTCTGGTACGAGCAGTACTTC. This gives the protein CATSRDWGGVWYEQYF. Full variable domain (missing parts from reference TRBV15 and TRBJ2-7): DAMVIQNPRYQVTQFGKPVTLSCSQTLNHNVMYWYQQKSSQAPKLLFHYYDKDFNNEADTPDNFQSRRPNTSFCFLDIRSPGLGDTAMYLCATSRDWGGVWYEQYFGPGTRLTVT.

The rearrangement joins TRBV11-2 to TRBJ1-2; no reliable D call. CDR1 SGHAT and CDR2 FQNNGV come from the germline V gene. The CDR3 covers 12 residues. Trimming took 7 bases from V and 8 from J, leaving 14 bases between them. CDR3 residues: CASNSPGGGYTF. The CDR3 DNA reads TGTGCCAGCAACAGTCCGGGAGGAGGCTACACCTTC.

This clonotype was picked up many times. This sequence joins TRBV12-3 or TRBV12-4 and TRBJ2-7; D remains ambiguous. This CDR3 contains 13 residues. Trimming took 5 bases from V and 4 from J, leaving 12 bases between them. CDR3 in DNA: TGTGCCAGCAGTGTAAGTCTCCGATACGAGCAGTACTTC. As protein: CASSVSLRYEQYF.

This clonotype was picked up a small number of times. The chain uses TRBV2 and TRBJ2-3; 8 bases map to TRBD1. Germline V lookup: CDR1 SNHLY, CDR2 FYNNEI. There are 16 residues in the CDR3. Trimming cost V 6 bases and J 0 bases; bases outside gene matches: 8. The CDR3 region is CASRTGATSSTDTQYF. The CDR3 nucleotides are TGTGCCAGCAGGACAGGGGCTACCTCTAGCACAGATACGCAGTATTTT.

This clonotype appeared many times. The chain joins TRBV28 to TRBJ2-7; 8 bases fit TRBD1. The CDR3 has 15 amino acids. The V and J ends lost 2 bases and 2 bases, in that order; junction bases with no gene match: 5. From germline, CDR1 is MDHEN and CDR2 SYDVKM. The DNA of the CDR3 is TGTGCCAGCAGTTTAGGTGGACAGGGAACCTACGAGCAGTACTTC. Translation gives CASSLGGQGTYEQYF. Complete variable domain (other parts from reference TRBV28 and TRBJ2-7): DVKVTQSSRYLVKRTGEKVFLECVQDMDHENMFWYRQDPGLGLRLIYFSYDVKMKEKGDIPEGYSVSREKKERFSLILESASTNQTSMYLCASSLGGQGTYEQYFGPGTRLTVT.

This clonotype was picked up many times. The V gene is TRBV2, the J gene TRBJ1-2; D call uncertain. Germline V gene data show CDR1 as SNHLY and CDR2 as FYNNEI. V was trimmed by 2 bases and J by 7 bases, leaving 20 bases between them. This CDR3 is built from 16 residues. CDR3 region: CASSEFPGHAGSGYTF. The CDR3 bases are TGTGCCAGCAGTGAATTCCCCGGTCATGCGGGGTCTGGCTACACCTTC.

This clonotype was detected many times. CDR3 loop: CASSTRAVNYGYTF. The CDR3 bases are TGCGCCAGCAGTACGCGGGCCGTTAACTATGGCTACACCTTC. The chain uses TRBV10-1 and TRBJ1-2; D unresolved. Germline V gene data show CDR1 as WNHNN and CDR2 as SYGVQD (reference sequence). V was clipped by 5 bases and J by 1 base, with 11 bases between them. This CDR3 has 14 residues.

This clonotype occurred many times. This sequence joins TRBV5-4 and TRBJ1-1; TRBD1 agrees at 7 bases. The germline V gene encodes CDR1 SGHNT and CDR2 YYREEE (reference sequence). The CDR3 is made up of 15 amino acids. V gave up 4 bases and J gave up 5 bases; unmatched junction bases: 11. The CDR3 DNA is TGTGCCAGCAGCCCAGGGGGGATCATGGATACTGAAGCTTTCTTT. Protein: CASSPGGIMDTEAFF.

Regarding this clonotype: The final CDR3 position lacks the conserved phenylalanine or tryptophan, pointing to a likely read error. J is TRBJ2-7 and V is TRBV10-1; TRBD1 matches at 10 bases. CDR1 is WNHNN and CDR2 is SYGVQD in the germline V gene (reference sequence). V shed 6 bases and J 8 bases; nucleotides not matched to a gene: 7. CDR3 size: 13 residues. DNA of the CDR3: TGCGCCAGCAGCGATAGGGGACAGGGGAAGCAGTACTAC. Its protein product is CASSDRGQGKQYY.

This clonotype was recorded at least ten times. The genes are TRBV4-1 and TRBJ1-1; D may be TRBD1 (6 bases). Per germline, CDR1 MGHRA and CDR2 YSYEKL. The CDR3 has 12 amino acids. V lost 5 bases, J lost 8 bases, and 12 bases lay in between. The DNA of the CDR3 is TGCGCCAGCAGCGGTACAGGGCGGGAAGCTTTCTTT. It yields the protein CASSGTGREAFF.

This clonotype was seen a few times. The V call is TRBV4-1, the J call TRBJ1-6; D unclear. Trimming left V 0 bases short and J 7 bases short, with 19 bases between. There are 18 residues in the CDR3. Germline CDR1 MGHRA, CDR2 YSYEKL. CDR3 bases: TGCGCCAGCAGCCAAGATTGGCGGGTTTGGGTTGTGAATTCACCCCTCCACTTT. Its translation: CASSQDWRVWVVNSPLHF.

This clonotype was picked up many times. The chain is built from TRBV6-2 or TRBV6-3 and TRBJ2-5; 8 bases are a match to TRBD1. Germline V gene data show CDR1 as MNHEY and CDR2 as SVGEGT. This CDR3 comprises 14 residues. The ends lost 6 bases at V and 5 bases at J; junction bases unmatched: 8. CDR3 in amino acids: CASRKPTGVETQYF. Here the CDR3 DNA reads TGTGCCAGCAGAAAACCGACAGGGGTTGAGACCCAGTACTTC.

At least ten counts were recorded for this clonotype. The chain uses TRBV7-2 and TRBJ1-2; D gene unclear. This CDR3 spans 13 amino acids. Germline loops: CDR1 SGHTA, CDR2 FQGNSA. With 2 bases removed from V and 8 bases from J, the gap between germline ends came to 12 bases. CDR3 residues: CASSLIVGAGYTF. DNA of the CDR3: TGTGCCAGCAGCTTAATTGTGGGTGCCGGCTACACCTTC.